Below, 9 T cell receptor beta chains from the same sample are listed, as sequenced in a study of blood T cells in healthy people across ages. The authors ran a second PCR of roughly 6 to 12 cycles using a sample-barcoded 5' primer and a J-beta primer mix. TCRdb itself ran the 5' RACE reads through MiXCR, one entry per CDR3 protein. The profile covers over 750,000 distinct CDR3 sequences, with just under 25% appearing a single time and more than 7.5% taken by the ten largest. These sequences were also reported in another study, on T cells of mothers and their children.

What was sequenced was blood. The receptor source for this set is a boy aged 10-17 years in good health.

This clonotype was counted a single time. The chain recombines TRBV11-2 with TRBJ2-1; the match to TRBD1 covers 10 bases. Looked up from germline, CDR1 is SGHAT and CDR2 is FQNNGV. V lost 5 bases, J lost 1 base, and 11 bases stayed unmatched. The CDR3 has 18 amino acids. CDR3 region: CASSPRGWDRGSYNEQFF. In DNA, the CDR3 is TGTGCCAGCAGCCCCCGCGGGTGGGACAGGGGTTCCTACAATGAGCAGTTCTTC.

This clonotype was observed a few times. The V gene is TRBV20-1, the J gene TRBJ2-1; D possibly corresponds to TRBD1 (5 bases). Trimming stripped 5 bases from V and 0 bases from J, with 11 bases between. Germline CDR1 DFQATT, CDR2 SNEGSKA (reference sequence). This CDR3 comprises 14 residues. The CDR3 sequence is CSAPRVTSYNEQFF. CDR3 coding DNA: TGCAGTGCTCCCAGGGTAACCTCCTACAATGAGCAGTTCTTC.

This clonotype has only a few counts. The chain has TRBV25-1 and TRBJ2-1; TRBD2 matches at 10 bases. This CDR3 comprises 13 residues. CDR1 MGHDK and CDR2 SYGVNS come from the germline V gene. V lost 6 bases to trimming and J lost 8 bases; unmatched junction nucleotides: 4. The CDR3 spells CASRLAGMDEQFF. CDR3 in DNA: TGTGCCAGCAGACTAGCGGGGATGGATGAGCAGTTCTTC.

This clonotype was observed a few times. J is TRBJ2-3 and V is TRBV6-1, with D perhaps TRBD2 (5 bases). Germline V CDR1 and CDR2: MNHNS, SASEGT. V gave up 10 bases and J gave up 0 bases, with 20 bases separating them. The CDR3 contains 16 residues. The CDR3 loop is CATDPYSGTSTDTQYF. In DNA, the CDR3 is TGTGCCACTGACCCTTACAGCGGAACTAGCACAGATACGCAGTATTTT.

The rearrangement joins TRBV6-5 to TRBJ1-2; maybe TRBD1 (5 bases). Germline V gene lookup returns CDR1 MNHEY and CDR2 SVGAGI. V shed 7 bases and J shed 4 bases, with 13 bases lying between them. The CDR3 covers 13 residues. The CDR3 bases are TGTGCCAGCACCCCGGACGGGACCTATGGCTACACCTTC. Translation: CASTPDGTYGYTF.

V and J are TRBV29-1 and TRBJ2-2; D may be TRBD1 (5 bases). V was clipped by 6 bases and J by 3 bases, with 11 bases between them. CDR1 is SQVTM, CDR2 ANQGSEA, per germline. CDR3 length: 13 amino acids. The CDR3 coding sequence is TGCAGCGTGTCGGACACCTACACCGGGGAGCTGTTTTTT. Amino acid sequence: CSVSDTYTGELFF.

The DNA for the CDR3 is TGTGCCAGCACCCTCTCTTTCTCTGGGGCCAACGTCCTGACTTTC. Translation: CASTLSFSGANVLTF. The chain recombines TRBV27 with TRBJ2-6; D is unresolved. Trimming left V 7 bases short and J 0 bases short, with 10 bases between. CDR1 MNHEY and CDR2 SMNVEV come from the germline V gene (reference sequence). CDR3 length equals 15 residues. Full variable domain (outside the CDR3, taken from reference TRBV27 and TRBJ2-6): EAQVTQNPRYLITVTGKKLTVTCSQNMNHEYMSWYRQDPGLGLRQIYYSMNVEVTDKGDVPEGYKVSRKEKRNFPLILESPSPNQTSLYFCASTLSFSGANVLTFGAGSRLTVL.

This clonotype was found a few times. CDR3 sequence: CSPLLAGADTQYF. The CDR3 DNA sequence: TGCAGCCCCCTCCTAGCGGGAGCGGATACGCAGTATTTT. The chain carries TRBV20-1 and TRBJ2-3; 10 bases fit TRBD2. CDR1 DFQATT and CDR2 SNEGSKA come from the germline V gene (reference sequence). CDR3 length equals 13 residues.

As for this clonotype: The junction does not match germline at one end; this may be a read error. The V gene is TRBV9, the J gene TRBJ1-4; D not certain. The V gene's germline CDR1 is SGDLS and CDR2 YYNGEE. The CDR3 is 13 amino acids. This CDR3 reads CDSSAGGNEKLFF. The DNA for the CDR3 is TGTGACAGCAGCGCTGGAGGAAACGAAAAACTGTTTTTT.